This T cell receptor beta chain is from a study of cytomegalovirus exposure and HLA in healthy donors. Looked up from germline, CDR1 is WNHNN and CDR2 is SYGVQD (reference sequence). V trimming: 4 bases; J trimming: 2 bases; junction bases outside the gene matches: 7. The CDR3 covers 15 residues. PCR primers comprised 60 Vbeta and 13 Jbeta primers. Only in-frame clones appear in the TCRdb table, and some are missing; sequencing was by immunoSEQ multiplex PCR. The sample has 100,000 to 150,000 clones. The specimen sequenced was PBMCs. This clonotype originated in a woman aged 35 to 49 in good health and CMV-seropositive. V gene TRBV10-1 combines with J gene TRBJ2-7; 8 bases agree with TRBD2. The DNA for the CDR3 is TGCGCCAGCAGTGGAGGGGCTAGCGGGCCCTACGAGCAGTACTTC. It translates to CASSGGASGPYEQYF.